The 19 T cell receptor beta chains below all came from one sample that was sequenced in a study of blood T cell repertoires in COVID-19. TCRdb keeps only in-frame clones here, not all; method: immunoSEQ multiplex PCR. Here the sample spans roughly 200,000 clones, 80% to 85% being singletons. What was sequenced was peripheral blood. The receptors originated from a woman aged 80 or over with COVID-19, enrolled during active disease.

The chain joins TRBV18 to TRBJ1-2; 7 bases map to TRBD1. Germline V CDR1 and CDR2: KGHSH, LQKENI. Unmatched junction bases numbered 6, after V lost 3 bases and J lost 2 bases. The CDR3 totals 15 residues. The CDR3 DNA sequence: TGTGCCAGCTCACCGCCGGGACAGAGAAACTATGGCTACACCTTC. Its translation is CASSPPGQRNYGYTF.

This chain links TRBV2 with TRBJ2-1; 10 bases fit TRBD2. Germline loops: CDR1 SNHLY, CDR2 FYNNEI. The CDR3 totals 13 residues. J was trimmed by 8 bases and V by 6 bases; bases with no gene match: 4. CDR3 region: CASRSGGAYEQFF. The DNA for the CDR3 is TGTGCCAGCAGGAGCGGGGGGGCCTATGAGCAGTTCTTC.

In nucleotides, the CDR3 is TGTGCCAGTAGTACCCGGCGACAGGGCTTTGACAATGAGCAGTTCTTC. As protein: CASSTRRQGFDNEQFF. The rearrangement uses TRBV19 and TRBJ2-1, with TRBD1 identical over 7 bases. Trimming at V came to 4 bases and at J to 5 bases, leaving 11 bases not matched to a gene. Per the germline V gene, CDR1 is LNHDA and CDR2 is SQIVND (reference sequence). The CDR3 is made up of 16 amino acids.

This chain links TRBV28 with TRBJ2-2; perhaps TRBD2 as D (7 bases). CDR3 size: 15 residues. Germline V gene lookup returns CDR1 MDHEN and CDR2 SYDVKM. Trimming cost V 5 bases and J 4 bases, with 14 bases left between them. CDR3 DNA sequence: TGTGCCAGCAGTCAGGGAGGGGGTGGCACCGGGGAGCTGTTTTTT. It codes for CASSQGGGGTGELFF.

The chain employs TRBV27 and TRBJ1-2; 9 bases line up with TRBD1. The CDR3 totals 14 residues. With 4 bases clipped from V and 5 bases from J, the junction kept 5 bases outside the gene matches. Germline V gene lookup returns CDR1 MNHEY and CDR2 SMNVEV (reference sequence). For the CDR3, the DNA is TGTGCCAGCAGTTCCACAGGGGGCCCATATGGCTACACCTTC. The encoded protein is CASSSTGGPYGYTF.

V usage is TRBV10-3 and J usage is TRBJ2-2; 8 bases agree with TRBD1. Germline CDR1 reads ENHRY; CDR2 reads SYGVKD. V shed 3 bases, J shed 3 bases, and the junction held 3 bases outside the gene matches. This CDR3 has 15 amino acids. The CDR3 coding sequence is TGTGCCATCAGTGAACTGACAGGGGACACCGGGGAGCTGTTTTTT. Translating gives CAISELTGDTGELFF.

The chain carries TRBV10-3 and TRBJ1-5; 10 bases are shared with TRBD1. V was clipped by 3 bases and J by 3 bases; unmatched bases: 5. The CDR3 runs to 16 residues. Germline V gene sequence: CDR1 ENHRY, CDR2 SYGVKD. The CDR3 sequence: CAISEGTGATNQPQHF. The CDR3, as DNA: TGTGCCATCAGTGAAGGGACAGGGGCGACCAATCAGCCCCAGCATTTT.

This CDR3 is CASRRDSPYNEQFF. The DNA of the CDR3 is TGTGCCAGCAGGCGGGACAGCCCTTACAATGAGCAGTTCTTC. The V and J genes are TRBV28 and TRBJ2-1; weak D call: TRBD1 (7 bases). Trimming cost V 6 bases and J 4 bases, with 13 bases left between them. Germline CDR1 reads MDHEN; CDR2 reads SYDVKM. This CDR3 has 14 residues.

This rearrangement joins TRBV3-1 (or the pseudogene TRBV3-2) to TRBJ1-1; 7 bases are shared with TRBD1. With V trimmed by 2 bases and J by 6 bases, 6 bases remained unmatched. Germline V lookup: CDR1 LGHDT, CDR2 YNNKEL (reference sequence). CDR3 size: 14 residues. The CDR3 protein is CASSQIGGAAEAFF. CDR3 coding DNA: TGTGCCAGCAGCCAAATAGGGGGCGCGGCTGAAGCTTTCTTT.

Here the CDR3 DNA reads TGCAGCGCGGACAGGGATGCGACTGGCTACACCTTC. It specifies CSADRDATGYTF. The chain recombines TRBV29-1 with TRBJ1-2; 8 bases fit TRBD1. Germline V gene data show CDR1 as SQVTM and CDR2 as ANQGSEA. J was trimmed by 7 bases and V by 7 bases; bases with no gene match: 8. The CDR3 is made up of 12 amino acids.

The chain employs TRBV5-1 and TRBJ2-3; 13 positions agree with TRBD2. V dropped 0 bases and J dropped 4; count of bases not matched to a gene: 5. Germline CDR1 SGHRS, CDR2 YFSETQ. The length of the CDR3 is 17 residues. In DNA form, the CDR3 reads TGCGCCAGCAGCTTGGGACTAGCGGGGGGCCTTGCAGATACGCAGTATTTT. This gives the protein CASSLGLAGGLADTQYF.

Details on this clone: One end of the junction varies from germline; a read error may be responsible. This chain joins TRBV25-1 and TRBJ1-6; D not certain. This CDR3 is 14 amino acids long. Germline assignment: CDR1 MGHDK and CDR2 SYGVNS. The CDR3 DNA reads as TGTGCCAGCAGCGAATCAACAGCCACTTCACCCCTCCACTTT. Translating it yields CASSESTATSPLHF.

This clone was seen a few times. The rearrangement uses TRBV9 and TRBJ2-1; 8 bases line up with TRBD2. The length of the CDR3 is 12 residues. Germline assignment: CDR1 SGDLS and CDR2 YYNGEE. The CDR3 coding sequence is TGTGCTGCGGGGGCGGGGGGCGATGAGCAGTTCTTC. Translated, it gives CAAGAGGDEQFF.

This clone has a handful of counts. The gene calls are TRBV25-1 and TRBJ2-5; 12 nucleotides agree with TRBD1. The CDR3 totals 14 residues. In germline, CDR1 is MGHDK, CDR2 SYGVNS. After removal of 3 bases from V and 5 bases from J, the junction contained 1 base not matched to a gene. The CDR3, as DNA: TGTGCCAGCAGTGAGGGACAGGGGGCTGAGACCCAGTACTTC. Translated, it gives CASSEGQGAETQYF.

The chain couples TRBV29-1 to TRBJ2-5, with 7 bases matching TRBD1. From germline, CDR1 is SQVTM and CDR2 ANQGSEA. Trimming took 1 base from V and 6 from J; bases not matched to a gene: 5. The CDR3 totals 13 residues. For the CDR3, the DNA is TGCAGCGTTGAAGGCCCAGGGGGTAAGACCCAGTACTTC. As protein: CSVEGPGGKTQYF.

This clone is a singleton in its sample. The rearrangement uses TRBV2 and TRBJ1-3; TRBD1 matches 8 bases. Germline V gene data show CDR1 as SNHLY and CDR2 as FYNNEI. J was trimmed by 4 bases and V by 4 bases; bases with no gene match: 9. The CDR3 is made up of 16 amino acids. The CDR3 DNA follows: TGTGCCAGCAGTGGAGCAGGGGGCGCGGTGGGAAACACCATATATTTT. This sequence encodes CASSGAGGAVGNTIYF.

The chain combines TRBV7-2 with TRBJ2-1; 9 bases match TRBD2. Germline assignment: CDR1 SGHTA and CDR2 FQGNSA. The CDR3 loop spans 16 amino acids. J gave up 4 bases and V 5 bases, and 9 bases lay outside the gene matches. The CDR3 bases are TGTGCCAGCAGCCTTACAGGGACTAGCCGATACAATGAGCAGTTCTTC. Translating gives CASSLTGTSRYNEQFF.

V usage is TRBV29-1 and J usage is TRBJ1-2, with D perhaps TRBD1 (6 bases). Trimming shortened V by 7 bases and J by 8 bases, and 14 bases separated the two germline ends. The CDR3 runs 11 residues. CDR1 is SQVTM, CDR2 ANQGSEA, per germline. CDR3 nucleotide sequence: TGCAGCGCCGTACAGGGTCGGGGCTACACCTTC. Translated: CSAVQGRGYTF.

The gene calls are TRBV12-3 or TRBV12-4 and TRBJ2-1; perhaps TRBD1 as D (5 bases). V lost 5 bases, J lost 12 bases, and 17 bases lay in between. CDR3 length: 13 residues. CDR3 loop: CASSLSRVMAQFF. The CDR3 nucleotides read TGTGCCAGCAGTCTCAGCAGGGTAATGGCGCAGTTCTTC.